The next 19 T cell receptor beta chains were all read from a single sample in a study of cytomegalovirus exposure and HLA in healthy donors. It was with 60 Vbeta and 13 Jbeta primers that the PCR ran. Clones were read by immunoSEQ multiplex PCR, and TCRdb kept only the in-frame ones, dropping some. This repertoire shows roughly 150,000 clones, roughly 70% found once; its top ten account for 7%. Sequencing was carried out using PBMCs. The receptors originated from a young man in good health and CMV-seronegative.

The chain employs TRBV5-4 and TRBJ2-7; 10 bases match TRBD1. Per germline, CDR1 SGHNT and CDR2 YYREEE (reference sequence). The CDR3 runs 16 residues. The ends lost 6 bases at V and 4 bases at J; junction bases unmatched: 13. CDR3 nucleotides: TGTGCCAGCAACCCCGCCGGGACAGGGGCCCCATACGAGCAGTACTTC. Encoded protein: CASNPAGTGAPYEQYF.

The chain employs TRBV2 and TRBJ2-1, with a possible D match to TRBD2 (7 bases). CDR1 and CDR2 from the germline V gene are SNHLY and FYNNEI. Trimming removed 9 bases from V and 3 bases from J, with 18 bases in between. The CDR3 length is 15 residues. The CDR3 here is CASTQEGGYYNEQFF. The CDR3 DNA follows: TGTGCCAGTACCCAGGAGGGGGGGTACTACAATGAGCAGTTCTTC.

This clone was recorded a few times. The gene calls are TRBV28 and TRBJ2-7; the D gene is possibly TRBD2 (5 bases). Trimming took 5 bases from V and 2 from J, leaving 16 bases between them. CDR1 and CDR2 (germline): MDHEN, SYDVKM. This CDR3 region has 15 residues. The CDR3 nucleotides are TGTGCCAGCAGTCCCCTAACTAGAGGGACCTACGAGCAGTACTTC. Its protein is CASSPLTRGTYEQYF.

The V gene is TRBV25-1, the J gene TRBJ1-2, with D possibly matching TRBD1 (5 bases). Trimming took off 3 bases at V and 6 bases at J, with 14 bases between the two ends. In germline, CDR1 is MGHDK, CDR2 SYGVNS. The CDR3 contains 14 residues. CDR3 in DNA: TGTGCCAGCAGTGAGTTCGGGGGACGGGATGGCTACACCTTC. Protein product: CASSEFGGRDGYTF.

This chain links TRBV28 with TRBJ2-2; possibly TRBD1 for D (6 bases). This CDR3 contains 15 residues. V lost 3 bases and J lost 1, with 9 bases in between. Looked up from germline, CDR1 is MDHEN and CDR2 is SYDVKM. The CDR3: CASSLGARNTGELFF. CDR3 sequence (DNA): TGTGCCAGCAGTTTGGGGGCTCGGAACACCGGGGAGCTGTTTTTT.

The chain uses TRBV27 and TRBJ2-3; D is unresolved. Trimming left V 5 bases short and J 3 bases short, with 9 bases between. The germline gives CDR1 MNHEY, CDR2 SMNVEV (reference sequence). CDR3 length: 13 amino acids. The CDR3 DNA follows: TGTGCCAGCAGTCCCCGGGTTACAGATACGCAGTATTTT. It encodes CASSPRVTDTQYF.

This clone was counted a few times. J is TRBJ1-4 and V is TRBV6-6; D is possibly TRBD1 (5 bases). The germline gives CDR1 MNHNY, CDR2 SVGAGI (reference sequence). This CDR3 is 14 amino acids long. Trimming cost V 4 bases and J 7 bases, with 13 bases left between them. CDR3 nucleotide sequence: TGTGCCAGCAGTTCACCAGGGAACGGTGAAAAACTGTTTTTT. Translating gives CASSSPGNGEKLFF.

This clone was counted between two and nine times. This sequence joins TRBV9 and TRBJ1-4; 8 bases agree with TRBD1. The CDR3 totals 14 residues. The trim removed 4 bases at V and 8 bases at J, leaving 7 bases unmatched. Germline V gives CDR1 SGDLS, CDR2 YYNGEE. CDR3 region: CASSPTGGREKLFF. CDR3 DNA sequence: TGTGCCAGCAGCCCAACAGGGGGGCGAGAAAAACTGTTTTTT.

V is TRBV30 and J is TRBJ2-3, with TRBD2 identical over 9 bases. The CDR3 loop spans 15 amino acids. The J segment lost 0 bases and the V segment lost 0 bases, leaving 1 base of the junction unmatched. CDR1 is GTSNPN and CDR2 is SVGIG in the germline V gene (reference sequence). The CDR3 loop reads CAWSVSGRSTDTQYF. The CDR3 DNA reads as TGTGCCTGGAGTGTAAGCGGGAGGAGCACAGATACGCAGTATTTT.

Only one count was recorded for this clone. The rearrangement uses TRBV28 and TRBJ1-2; possibly TRBD1 for D (5 bases). CDR1 and CDR2 from the germline V gene are MDHEN and SYDVKM. The CDR3 extends over 12 amino acids. The V end lost 4 bases, the J end lost 9 bases, and 12 bases lay between the germline ends. Written as DNA, the CDR3 is TGTGCCAGCAGTTGGGGCAGTAGCCGCTACACCTTC. It codes for CASSWGSSRYTF.

The gene calls are TRBV27 and TRBJ2-1; perhaps TRBD2 as D (5 bases). Germline V lookup: CDR1 MNHEY, CDR2 SMNVEV (reference sequence). V gave up 3 bases and J gave up 6 bases, with 9 bases separating them. The CDR3 length is 13 residues. This CDR3 is CASSFGLTNEQFF. The CDR3 DNA is TGTGCCAGCAGTTTTGGACTCACCAATGAGCAGTTCTTC.

This clone was detected only a few times. CDR3 nucleotide sequence: TGTGCCAGCAGCCCCTCGGGGAGGGCCTACGAGCAGTACTTC. Encoded protein: CASSPSGRAYEQYF. The rearrangement uses TRBV7-3 and TRBJ2-7, with 7 bases matching TRBD2. With 5 bases clipped from V and 2 bases from J, the junction kept 6 bases outside the gene matches. The CDR3 runs 14 residues. Germline CDR1 is SGHTA and CDR2 is FQGTGA.

The CDR3 DNA reads as TGTGCCAGCAGGCCCCAGATCAAAGATACGCAGTATTTT. Translating it yields CASRPQIKDTQYF. The chain carries TRBV27 and TRBJ2-3; the D is unclear. The ends were cut back, 6 bases at V and 5 bases at J, with 12 bases in the middle. Germline assignment: CDR1 MNHEY and CDR2 SMNVEV (reference sequence). The CDR3 totals 13 residues.

The J gene is TRBJ1-1, the V gene TRBV19; no clear D. Germline V gene data show CDR1 as LNHDA and CDR2 as SQIVND (reference sequence). The CDR3 covers 14 residues. V was shortened by 5 bases and J by 1 base, with 11 bases between the two germline ends. CDR3 residues: CASSVGQANTEAFF. Here the CDR3 DNA reads TGTGCCAGTAGTGTGGGTCAGGCGAACACTGAAGCTTTCTTT.

This chain connects TRBV5-1 to TRBJ2-5; a weak D match, TRBD2 (6 bases). The CDR3 length is 15 residues. Germline CDR1 is SGHRS and CDR2 is YFSETQ. V was shortened by 5 bases and J by 8 bases, with 22 bases between the two germline ends. The CDR3 spells CASSSPGLKTSTQYF. CDR3 DNA sequence: TGCGCCAGCAGTTCTCCGGGACTGAAAACAAGTACCCAGTACTTC.

The V gene is TRBV5-4, the J gene TRBJ2-7; TRBD1 agrees at 7 bases. This CDR3 region has 14 residues. CDR1 and CDR2 (germline): SGHNT, YYREEE (reference sequence). The J segment lost 2 bases and the V segment lost 0 bases, leaving 2 bases of the junction unmatched. This CDR3 reads CASSLDRGAYEQYF. Written as DNA, the CDR3 is TGTGCCAGCAGCTTGGACAGGGGAGCCTACGAGCAGTACTTC.

This chain links TRBV6-4 with TRBJ2-3, with 7 positions matching TRBD2. The CDR3 covers 16 residues. The ends lost 5 bases at V and 3 bases at J; junction bases unmatched: 11. Germline CDR1 MRHNA, CDR2 SNTAGT. CDR3 in amino acids: CASSPSGGRGTDTQYF. The CDR3 DNA is TGTGCCAGCAGTCCGTCGGGCGGGAGAGGGACAGATACGCAGTATTTT.

V is TRBV5-3 and J is TRBJ2-3; no reliable D call. TRBV5-3 has ORF status, its function being uncertain. The V and J ends lost 2 bases and 2 bases respectively, with 9 bases between them. This CDR3 spans 14 amino acids. CDR3 region: CARSLSGYTDTQYF. The CDR3 nucleotides are TGTGCCAGAAGCTTATCCGGGTACACAGATACGCAGTATTTT.

The J gene is TRBJ2-2, the V gene TRBV5-1; D gene uncertain. Germline values: CDR1 SGHRS, CDR2 YFSETQ. This CDR3 region has 14 residues. The V gene lost 3 bases and the J gene lost 2 bases, with 8 bases spanning the gap. The CDR3 DNA sequence: TGCGCCAGCAGCTCCGCCCTAAACACCGGGGAGCTGTTTTTT. Its translation is CASSSALNTGELFF.